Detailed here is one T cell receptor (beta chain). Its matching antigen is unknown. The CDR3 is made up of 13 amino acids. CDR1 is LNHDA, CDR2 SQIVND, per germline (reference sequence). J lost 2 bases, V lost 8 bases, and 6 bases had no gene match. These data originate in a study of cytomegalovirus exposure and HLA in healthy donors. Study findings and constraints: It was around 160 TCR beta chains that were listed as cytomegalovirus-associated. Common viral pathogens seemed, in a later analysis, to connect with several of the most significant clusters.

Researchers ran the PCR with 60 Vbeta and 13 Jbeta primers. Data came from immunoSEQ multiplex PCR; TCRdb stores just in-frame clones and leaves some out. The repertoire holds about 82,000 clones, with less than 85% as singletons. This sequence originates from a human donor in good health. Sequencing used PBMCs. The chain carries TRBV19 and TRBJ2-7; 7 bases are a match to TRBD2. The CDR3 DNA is TGTGCCAGTTCTCAACGGGGGGCCTACGAGCAGTACTTC. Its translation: CASSQRGAYEQYF.